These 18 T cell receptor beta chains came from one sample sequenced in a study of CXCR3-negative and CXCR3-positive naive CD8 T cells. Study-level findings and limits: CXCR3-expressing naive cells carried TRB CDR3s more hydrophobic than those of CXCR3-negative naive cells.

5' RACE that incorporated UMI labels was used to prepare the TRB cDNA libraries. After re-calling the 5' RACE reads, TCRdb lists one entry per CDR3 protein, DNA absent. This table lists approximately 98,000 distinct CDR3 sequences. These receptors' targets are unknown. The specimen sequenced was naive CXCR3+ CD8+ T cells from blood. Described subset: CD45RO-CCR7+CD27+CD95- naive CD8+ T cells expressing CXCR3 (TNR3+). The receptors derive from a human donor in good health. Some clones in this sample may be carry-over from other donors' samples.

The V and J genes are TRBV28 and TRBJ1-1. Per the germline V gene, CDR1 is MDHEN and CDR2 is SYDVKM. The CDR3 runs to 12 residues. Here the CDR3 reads CASHSGGTEAFF. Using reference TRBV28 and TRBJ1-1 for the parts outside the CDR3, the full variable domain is DVKVTQSSRYLVKRTGEKVFLECVQDMDHENMFWYRQDPGLGLRLIYFSYDVKMKEKGDIPEGYSVSREKKERFSLILESASTNQTSMYLCASHSGGTEAFFGQGTRLTVV.

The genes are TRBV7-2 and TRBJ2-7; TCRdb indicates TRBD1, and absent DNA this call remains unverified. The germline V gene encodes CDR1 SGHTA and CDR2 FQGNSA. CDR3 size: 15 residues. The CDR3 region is CASRPGDTYSYEQYF.

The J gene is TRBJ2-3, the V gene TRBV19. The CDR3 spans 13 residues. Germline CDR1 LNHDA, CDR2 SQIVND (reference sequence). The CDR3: CASSTGGADTQYF.

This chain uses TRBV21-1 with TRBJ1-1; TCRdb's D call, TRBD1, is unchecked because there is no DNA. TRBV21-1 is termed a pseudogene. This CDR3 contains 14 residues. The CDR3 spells CASSKVRGDYEAFF.

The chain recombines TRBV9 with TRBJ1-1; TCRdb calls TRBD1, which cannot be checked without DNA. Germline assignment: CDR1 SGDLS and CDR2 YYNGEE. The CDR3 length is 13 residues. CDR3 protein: CASRETGYSEAFF.

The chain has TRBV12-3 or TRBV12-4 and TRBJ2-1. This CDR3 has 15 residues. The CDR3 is CASRPYKSSYNEQFF.

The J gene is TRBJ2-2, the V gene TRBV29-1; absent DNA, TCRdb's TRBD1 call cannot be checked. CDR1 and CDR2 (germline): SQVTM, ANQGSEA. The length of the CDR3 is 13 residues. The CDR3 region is CSVGQENTGELFF.

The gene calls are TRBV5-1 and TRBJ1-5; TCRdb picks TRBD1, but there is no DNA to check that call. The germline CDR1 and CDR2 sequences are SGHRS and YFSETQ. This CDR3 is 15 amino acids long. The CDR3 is CASSLSGNSNQPQHF.

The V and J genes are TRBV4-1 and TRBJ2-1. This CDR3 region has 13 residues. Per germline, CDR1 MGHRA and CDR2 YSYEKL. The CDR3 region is CASSQEARNEQFF.

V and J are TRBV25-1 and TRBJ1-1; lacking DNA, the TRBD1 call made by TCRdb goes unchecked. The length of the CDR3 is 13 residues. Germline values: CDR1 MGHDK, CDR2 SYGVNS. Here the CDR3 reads CASSEYGRIEAFF. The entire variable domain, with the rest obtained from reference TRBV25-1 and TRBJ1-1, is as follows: EADIYQTPRYLVIGTGKKITLECSQTMGHDKMYWYQQDPGMELHLIHYSYGVNSTEKGDLSSESTVSRIRTEHFPLTLESARPSHTSQYLCASSEYGRIEAFFGQGTRLTVV.

The CDR3 sequence is CASSQPPNTEAFF. The chain employs TRBV14 and TRBJ1-1; TCRdb outputs TRBD1, but without DNA this stays unchecked. CDR1 and CDR2 (germline): SGHDN, FVKESK. CDR3 length equals 13 residues.

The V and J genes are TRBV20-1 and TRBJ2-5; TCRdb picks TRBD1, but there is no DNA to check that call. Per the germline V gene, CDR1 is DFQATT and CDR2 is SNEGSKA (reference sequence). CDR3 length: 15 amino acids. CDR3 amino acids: CSARDGRTEQETQYF.

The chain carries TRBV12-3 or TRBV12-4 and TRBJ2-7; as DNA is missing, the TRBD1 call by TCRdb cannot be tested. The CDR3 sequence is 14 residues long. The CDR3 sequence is CASSLTDRDYEQYF.

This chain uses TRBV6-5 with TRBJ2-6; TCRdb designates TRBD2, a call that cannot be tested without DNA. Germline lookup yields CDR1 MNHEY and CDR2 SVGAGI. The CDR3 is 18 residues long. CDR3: CASRWGLAGFSGANVLTF.

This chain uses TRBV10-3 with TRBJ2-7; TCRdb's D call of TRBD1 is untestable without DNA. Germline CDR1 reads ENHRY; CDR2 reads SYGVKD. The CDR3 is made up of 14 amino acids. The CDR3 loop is CAISGTESSYEQYF.

The CDR3 region is CASSDSSEGEQFF. The chain has TRBV6-4 and TRBJ2-1; TCRdb calls TRBD2, which cannot be checked without DNA. This CDR3 contains 13 residues. Germline V CDR1 and CDR2: MRHNA, SNTAGT.

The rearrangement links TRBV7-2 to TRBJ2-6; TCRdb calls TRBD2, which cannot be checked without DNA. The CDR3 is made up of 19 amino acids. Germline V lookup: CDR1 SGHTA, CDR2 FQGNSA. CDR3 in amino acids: CASSHPSGGGNSGANVLTF.

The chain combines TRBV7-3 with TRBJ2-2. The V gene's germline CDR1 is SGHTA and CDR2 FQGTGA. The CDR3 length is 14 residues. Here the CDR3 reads CASSLDGFTGELFF.